Below, 5 T cell receptor beta chains from the same sample are listed, as sequenced in a study of T cells after yellow fever vaccination. TCRdb recomputed calls from the 5' RACE reads with MiXCR, one row per CDR3 protein. Among about 260,000 distinct CDR3 sequences, 13% were seen once, and the ten largest hold about 0.51%. The input for sequencing was CD4+ T cells sorted from PBMCs, taken 45 days after the yellow fever booster vaccination. The receptors were sampled from a man in his thirties or forties who received the YFV17D yellow fever vaccine.

This rearrangement joins TRBV10-3 to TRBJ2-3; D may be TRBD2 (5 bases). The CDR3 has 11 residues. With 10 bases removed from V and 6 bases from J, the gap between germline ends came to 11 bases. The germline gives CDR1 ENHRY, CDR2 SYGVKD. The CDR3 DNA follows: TGTGCCAGCTACTCGGGGGATACGCAGTATTTT. Translation: CASYSGDTQYF.

V usage is TRBV27 and J usage is TRBJ2-7; 9 bases line up with TRBD2. Trimming removed 2 bases from V and 5 bases from J; junction bases left unmatched: 10. The CDR3 runs 16 residues. CDR1 and CDR2 (germline): MNHEY, SMNVEV (reference sequence). DNA of the CDR3: TGTGCCAGCAGTTTAAGGGGGGGACTAGCATTGGACGAGCAGTACTTC. Translation gives CASSLRGGLALDEQYF.

In this sample, this clonotype turned up many times. The V call is TRBV20-1, the J call TRBJ2-7; 12 nucleotides match TRBD2. CDR3 size: 15 residues. CDR1 and CDR2 (germline): DFQATT, SNEGSKA (reference sequence). The junction had 5 bases not matched to a gene; V was cut back by 1 base and J by 4 bases. CDR3 residues: CSARVGLAGSYEQYF. The CDR3 DNA sequence: TGCAGTGCTAGAGTAGGACTAGCGGGAAGTTACGAGCAGTACTTC.

This rearrangement joins TRBV24-1 to TRBJ2-1; 8 positions match TRBD2. The V gene's germline CDR1 is KGHDR and CDR2 SFDVKD. This CDR3 has 15 amino acids. J was trimmed by 8 bases and V by 3 bases; bases with no gene match: 8. CDR3 bases: TGTGCCACCAGTGATAAGGGACTAGGAGTCGATGAGCAGTTCTTC. This codes for CATSDKGLGVDEQFF.

The table lists this clonotype with a few counts. The gene calls are TRBV7-2 and TRBJ2-5, with 7 bases matching TRBD1. The J segment lost 4 bases and the V segment lost 7 bases, leaving 6 bases of the junction unmatched. Germline values: CDR1 SGHTA, CDR2 FQGNSA. The CDR3 contains 13 residues. This CDR3 reads CASTTGAGETQYF. Here the CDR3 DNA reads TGTGCCAGCACTACAGGGGCGGGAGAGACCCAGTACTTC. Based on the CDR3 plus reference TRBV7-2 and TRBJ2-5, the full variable domain is GAGVSQSPSNKVTEKGKDVELRCDPISGHTALYWYRQSLGQGLEFLIYFQGNSAPDKSGLPSDRFSAERTGGSVSTLTIQRTQQEDSAVYLCASTTGAGETQYFGPGTRLLVL.